This TCR beta chain was sequenced during a study of blood T cell repertoires in COVID-19. Libraries were prepared by immunoSEQ multiplex PCR; TCRdb keeps only in-frame clonotypes and omits some of them. The top ten hold 15% to 20% of the sample, which has roughly 220,000 clones, roughly 84% seen once. This clonotype originated in a man aged 25-40 years with active or convalescent COVID-19. The sample consisted of peripheral blood.

For the CDR3, the DNA is TGTGCCAGCAGTCCTCGACAGGGTGATCAGCCCCAGCATTTT. Amino acid sequence: CASSPRQGDQPQHF. The rearrangement uses TRBV6-4 and TRBJ1-5, with 7 bases fitting TRBD1. V shed 5 bases, J shed 5 bases, and the junction held 6 bases outside the gene matches. The CDR3 has 14 residues. The germline CDR1 and CDR2 sequences are MRHNA and SNTAGT.